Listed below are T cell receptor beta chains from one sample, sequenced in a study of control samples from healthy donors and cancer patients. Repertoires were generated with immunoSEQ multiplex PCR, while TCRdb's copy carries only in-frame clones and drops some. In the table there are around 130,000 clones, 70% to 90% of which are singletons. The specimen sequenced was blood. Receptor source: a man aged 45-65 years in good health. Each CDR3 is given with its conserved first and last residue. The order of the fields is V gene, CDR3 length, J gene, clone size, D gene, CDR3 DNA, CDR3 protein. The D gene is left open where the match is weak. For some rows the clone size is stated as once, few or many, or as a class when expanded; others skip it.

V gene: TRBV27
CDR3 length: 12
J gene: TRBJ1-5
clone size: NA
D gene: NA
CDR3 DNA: TGTGCCAGCAGTAACAGGGACCAGCCCCAGCATTTT
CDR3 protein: CASSNRDQPQHF

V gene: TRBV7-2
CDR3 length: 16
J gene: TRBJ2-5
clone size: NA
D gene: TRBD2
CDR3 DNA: TGTGCCAGCAGACTGTCCTCGGGGGGTCTACAAGAGACCCAGTACTTC
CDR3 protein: CASRLSSGGLQETQYF

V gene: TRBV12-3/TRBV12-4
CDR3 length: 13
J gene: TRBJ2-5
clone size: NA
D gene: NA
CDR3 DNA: TGTGCCAGCAGCCTTACAGGGAAAGAGACCCAGTACTTC
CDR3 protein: CASSLTGKETQYF

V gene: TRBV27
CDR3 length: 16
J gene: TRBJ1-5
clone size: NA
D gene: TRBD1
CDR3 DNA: TGTGCCAGCAGATCCGGGACAGGGGGCTTGTTGGAGCCCCAGCATTTT
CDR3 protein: CASRSGTGGLLEPQHF

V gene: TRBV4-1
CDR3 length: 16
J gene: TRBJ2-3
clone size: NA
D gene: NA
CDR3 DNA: TGCGCCAGCAGCCAAGATCGTGCTAGCGGCACAGATACGCAGTATTTT
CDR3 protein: CASSQDRASGTDTQYF

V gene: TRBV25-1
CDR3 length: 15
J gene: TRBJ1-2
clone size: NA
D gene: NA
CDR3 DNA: TGTGCCAGCAGTGAAGTATCAGGGGTCGTCTATGGCTACACCTTC
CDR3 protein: CASSEVSGVVYGYTF

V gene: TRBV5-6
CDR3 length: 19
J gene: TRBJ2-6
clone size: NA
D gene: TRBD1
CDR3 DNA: TGTGCCAGCAGCTACATGATAAGACAGGGGGCGACTGGGGCCAACGTCCTGACTTTC
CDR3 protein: CASSYMIRQGATGANVLTF

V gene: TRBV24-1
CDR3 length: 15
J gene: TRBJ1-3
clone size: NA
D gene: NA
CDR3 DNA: TGTGCCACCAGTGACCCCGGGCGGTCTGGAAACACCATATATTTT
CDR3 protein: CATSDPGRSGNTIYF

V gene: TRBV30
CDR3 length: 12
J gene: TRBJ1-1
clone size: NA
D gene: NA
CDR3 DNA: TGTGCCTGGAGTAGGCGGAACACTGAAGCTTTCTTT
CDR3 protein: CAWSRRNTEAFF

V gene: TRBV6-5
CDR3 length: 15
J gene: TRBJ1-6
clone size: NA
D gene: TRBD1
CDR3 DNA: TGTGCCAGCAGTTCACGGGACAGCTACTGGGATCCCCTCCACTTT
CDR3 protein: CASSSRDSYWDPLHF

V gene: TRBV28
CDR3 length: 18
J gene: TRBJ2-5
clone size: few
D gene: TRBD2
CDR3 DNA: TGTGCCAGCAACCCGCCTGCGACTAGCGGGGCGACACAAGAGACCCAGTACTTC
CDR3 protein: CASNPPATSGATQETQYF

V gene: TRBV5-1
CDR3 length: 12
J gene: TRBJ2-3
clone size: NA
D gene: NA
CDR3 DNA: TGCGCCAGCAGCCTAAGAGCAGATACGCAGTATTTT
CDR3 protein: CASSLRADTQYF

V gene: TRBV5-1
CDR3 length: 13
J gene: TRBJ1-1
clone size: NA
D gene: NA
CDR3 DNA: TGCGCCAGCAGCCAAAACAAGAACACTGAAGCTTTCTTT
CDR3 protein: CASSQNKNTEAFF